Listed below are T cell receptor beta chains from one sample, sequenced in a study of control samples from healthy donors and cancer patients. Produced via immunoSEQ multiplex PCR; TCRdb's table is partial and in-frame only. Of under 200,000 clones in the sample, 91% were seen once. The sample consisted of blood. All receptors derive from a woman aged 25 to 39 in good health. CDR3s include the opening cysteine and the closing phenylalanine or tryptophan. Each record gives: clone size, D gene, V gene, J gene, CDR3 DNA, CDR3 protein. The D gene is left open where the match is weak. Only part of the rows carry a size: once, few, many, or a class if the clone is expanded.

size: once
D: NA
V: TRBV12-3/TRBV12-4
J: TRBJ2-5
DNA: TGTGCCAGCAGTAAACAGGGACAGACCCAGTACTTC
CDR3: CASSKQGQTQYF

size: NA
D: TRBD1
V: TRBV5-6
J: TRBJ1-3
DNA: TGTGCCAGCAGCTTCGGGGACAGAGTTACTGGAAACACCATATATTTT
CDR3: CASSFGDRVTGNTIYF

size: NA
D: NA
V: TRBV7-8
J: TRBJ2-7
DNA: TGTGCCAGCAGCTTAGGGGGGGACGCTCCCTACGAGCAGTACTTC
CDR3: CASSLGGDAPYEQYF

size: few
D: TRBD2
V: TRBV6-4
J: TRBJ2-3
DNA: TGTGCCAGCAGTGGACTAGCGGGAGGAGATACGCAGTATTTT
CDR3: CASSGLAGGDTQYF

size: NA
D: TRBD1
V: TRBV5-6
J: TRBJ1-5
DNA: TGTGCCAGCAGCCTCACAGGGGGCAATCAGCCCCAGCATTTT
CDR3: CASSLTGGNQPQHF

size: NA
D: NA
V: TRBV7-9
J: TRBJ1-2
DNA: TGTGCCAGCAGCAGAGGGACGAGAAACTATGGCTACACCTTC
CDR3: CASSRGTRNYGYTF

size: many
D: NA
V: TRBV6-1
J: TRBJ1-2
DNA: TGTGCCAGCAGTGAAATGGGGGGCGCCGGGTATGGCTACACCTTC
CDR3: CASSEMGGAGYGYTF

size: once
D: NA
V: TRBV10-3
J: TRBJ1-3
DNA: TGTGCCATCAGTGATCGGGGAGTCTCTGGAAACACCATATATTTT
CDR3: CAISDRGVSGNTIYF

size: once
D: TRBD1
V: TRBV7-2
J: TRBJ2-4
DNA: TGTGCCAGCAGCTCCGGACAGGGCGGGAACATTCAGTACTTC
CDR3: CASSSGQGGNIQYF

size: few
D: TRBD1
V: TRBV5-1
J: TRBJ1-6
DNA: TGCGCCAGCAGCCTGTCCGGGACAGGGAATTCACCCCTCCACTTT
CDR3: CASSLSGTGNSPLHF

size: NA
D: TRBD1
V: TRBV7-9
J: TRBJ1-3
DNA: TGTGCCAGCAGCTACCAGGGACAGGGTTTGGACACCATATATTTT
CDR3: CASSYQGQGLDTIYF

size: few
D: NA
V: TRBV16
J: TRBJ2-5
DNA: TGTGCCAGCAGCCAATCCTACAGGGAGACCCAGTACTTC
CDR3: CASSQSYRETQYF